One sample yielded the 13 T cell receptor beta chains listed below, sequenced in a study of CD8 T cells in ankylosing spondylitis. One entry per CDR3 protein, called by TCRdb with MiXCR from the 5' RACE reads. The profile covers hundreds of thousands of distinct CDR3 sequences, with roughly 24% appearing a single time and just over 6.5% taken by the ten largest. The sequenced material came from blood, either unsorted or a sorted T cell fraction (not recorded which). The receptors stem from a male donor with ankylosing spondylitis or in good health (not recorded which).

Remarks on this clonotype: A read error is possible here, since a much larger clone lies one base away. The chain is built from TRBV4-2 and TRBJ1-5; D gene ambiguous. Per the germline V gene, CDR1 is LGHNA and CDR2 is YNFKEQ. This CDR3 is built from 15 residues. Trimming cost V 2 bases and J 4 bases, with 12 bases left between them. The CDR3 DNA reads as TGTGCCAGCAGCCAAAGCTCCGAGAAAAATCAGCCCCAGCATTTT. The encoded protein is CASSQSSEKNQPQHF.

The sample holds many counts of this clonotype. The chain uses TRBV7-9 and TRBJ1-2; weak D call: TRBD1 (5 bases). Trimming pared 0 bases from V and 8 bases from J, leaving 10 bases between. Germline V gene sequence: CDR1 SEHNR, CDR2 FQNEAQ (reference sequence). The CDR3 covers 13 residues. CDR3 region: CASSLAGQGGYTF. CDR3 DNA sequence: TGTGCCAGCAGCTTAGCAGGCCAGGGCGGCTACACCTTC.

This clonotype was counted only a few times. The chain is built from TRBV20-1 and TRBJ1-1; D remains ambiguous. The V and J ends lost 4 bases and 8 bases respectively, with 11 bases between them. Germline CDR1 and CDR2: DFQATT and SNEGSKA (reference sequence). CDR3 size: 11 residues. The DNA for the CDR3 is TGCAGTGCTATTCAAGGGCTGGAAGCTTTCTTT. This translates into CSAIQGLEAFF.

This clonotype was counted a few times. The V call is TRBV20-1, the J call TRBJ2-3; possible D gene TRBD1, 5 bases. V gave up 1 base and J gave up 2 bases, with 13 bases separating them. This CDR3 region has 15 residues. Germline V gives CDR1 DFQATT, CDR2 SNEGSKA (reference sequence). CDR3 loop: CSARGSRANTDTQYF. CDR3 nucleotide sequence: TGCAGTGCTAGAGGTTCCAGGGCGAACACAGATACGCAGTATTTT.

This clonotype was found many times. The chain carries TRBV9 and TRBJ2-7, with TRBD1 as a possible D gene (6 bases). The CDR3 spans 17 residues. CDR1 SGDLS and CDR2 YYNGEE come from the germline V gene. Trimming took off 4 bases at V and 0 bases at J, with 20 bases between the two ends. The CDR3 here is CASSPHSGTRSSYEQYF. CDR3 sequence (DNA): TGTGCCAGCAGCCCTCACTCCGGGACACGAAGCTCCTACGAGCAGTACTTC. The variable domain in full, completed from reference TRBV9 and TRBJ2-7, reads DSGVTQTPKHLITATGQRVTLRCSPRSGDLSVYWYQQSLDQGLQFLIQYYNGEERAKGNILERFSAQQFPDLHSELNLSSLELGDSALYFCASSPHSGTRSSYEQYFGPGTRLTVT.

This clonotype has a count of ten or more. The V and J genes are TRBV11-2 and TRBJ2-1, with 7 bases identical to TRBD2. This CDR3 has 15 amino acids. Germline values: CDR1 SGHAT, CDR2 FQNNGV. Trimming at V came to 4 bases and at J to 5 bases, leaving 8 bases not matched to a gene. The DNA for the CDR3 is TGTGCCAGCAGCTCTGATAGCGGGTATAACAATGAGCAGTTCTTC. Amino acids: CASSSDSGYNNEQFF.

This clonotype was seen at least ten times. V is TRBV7-2 and J is TRBJ2-7, with 7 nucleotides matching TRBD2. CDR3 size: 17 residues. V was clipped by 2 bases and J by 3 bases; unmatched bases: 13. CDR1 and CDR2 (germline): SGHTA, FQGNSA. The CDR3 loop is CASSLSGIETSYYEQYF. In DNA form, the CDR3 reads TGTGCCAGCAGCTTAAGCGGTATAGAGACTAGCTACTACGAGCAGTACTTC.

This clonotype was counted ten times or more. This sequence joins TRBV7-2 and TRBJ2-2; no reliable D call. Trimming left V 1 base short and J 5 bases short, with 8 bases between. CDR1 is SGHTA, CDR2 FQGNSA, per germline. The length of the CDR3 is 14 residues. The DNA of the CDR3 is TGTGCCAGCAGCTTAGACAGTCGAACCGGGGAGCTGTTTTTT. Protein sequence: CASSLDSRTGELFF.

This clonotype was seen a handful of times. The chain uses TRBV7-3 and TRBJ2-7; D could derive from TRBD1 or TRBD2 (5 bases each). V was pared by 1 base and J by 0 bases, with 19 bases between. There are 18 residues in the CDR3. Germline loops: CDR1 SGHTA, CDR2 FQGTGA. CDR3 sequence (DNA): TGTGCCAGCAGCTTAATACCAGGGACCTATACGAGCTCCTACGAGCAGTACTTC. Translation gives CASSLIPGTYTSSYEQYF.

The rearrangement links TRBV10-3 to TRBJ1-5; no reliable D call. This CDR3 comprises 16 residues. Germline CDR1 ENHRY, CDR2 SYGVKD. V was pared by 0 bases and J by 4 bases, with 13 bases between. CDR3 bases: TGTGCCATCAGTGAGTCACAAGAGTATGGTAATCAGCCCCAGCATTTT. Its protein product is CAISESQEYGNQPQHF.

This clonotype has a count of ten or more. V is TRBV5-6 and J is TRBJ2-7, with a weak D call TRBD2 (6 bases). The V end was cut by 5 bases, the J end by 0 bases, with 12 bases between. The CDR3 consists of 14 residues. Germline V CDR1 and CDR2: SGHDT, YYEEEE. For the CDR3, the DNA is TGTGCCAGCAGTCAAATTAGCGGCTCCTACGAGCAGTACTTC. Protein sequence: CASSQISGSYEQYF.

This chain uses TRBV20-1 with TRBJ2-7; TRBD2 matches 9 bases. Germline V gene sequence: CDR1 DFQATT, CDR2 SNEGSKA (reference sequence). Trimming at V came to 6 bases and at J to 6 bases, leaving 3 bases not matched to a gene. The CDR3 contains 11 residues. In DNA, the CDR3 is TGCAGTGCCGCGACTAGCGGCGAGCAGTACTTC. This encodes CSAATSGEQYF.

This clonotype was recorded at least ten times. This sequence joins TRBV10-3 and TRBJ2-7, with a possible D match to TRBD1 (6 bases). The V and J ends lost 4 bases and 0 bases respectively, with 10 bases between them. The germline V gene encodes CDR1 ENHRY and CDR2 SYGVKD. This CDR3 is built from 14 residues. The CDR3 DNA sequence: TGTGCCATCAGTGTTGGGACAACCTCCTACGAGCAGTACTTC. Translated, it gives CAISVGTTSYEQYF.